This T cell receptor beta chain was profiled in a study of T cell responses to AZD1222 COVID-19 vaccine. Study at large: Whether given at about 4 or about 12 weeks, second doses were pooled. Study-level points and caveats: Vaccine-associated CD4 TCRs ranged over spike, dominating at 160-218 and 743-854.

CDR1 is LGHNT and CDR2 is FRNRAP in the germline V gene. The CDR3 covers 13 residues. Between the trimmed V and J ends, which lost 2 bases and 2 bases, there was a span of 7 bases. The assay was immunoSEQ multiplex PCR, and TCRdb's table has in-frame clones only and misses some. The sample comprises 95,000 to 150,000 clones, 70% to 90% of which are singletons, and 4% to 5.5% rests with the top ten. Of note for this clone: The antigen remains undetermined.

The chain uses TRBV12-5 and TRBJ2-7; D gene uncertain. Sequences were derived from peripheral blood, sampled on day 0 of AZD1222 vaccination. The sequence was collected from an adult in good health. The chain's CDR3 is CASGLPGPYEQYF. CDR3 coding DNA: TGTGCTAGTGGTTTGCCGGGCCCCTACGAGCAGTACTTC.